The rows below give T cell receptor beta chains drawn from one sample of a study of blood T cells in healthy people across ages. A single record per CDR3 protein comes from TCRdb applying MiXCR to the 5' RACE reads. The repertoire holds 550,000 to 650,000 distinct CDR3 sequences, with roughly a quarter as singletons. This same sample was also taken into another study, of T cells of mothers and their children.

The sequencing input was blood. The receptor source for this set is a boy aged 2 to 9 in good health. CDR3s include the opening cysteine and the closing phenylalanine or tryptophan. The order of the fields is clone size, J gene, D gene, V gene, CDR3 DNA, CDR3 protein. A D gene is named only where the DNA matches it firmly. Where a row states a size, it is once, few, many or the class of an expanded clone; other rows omit it.

>many|TRBJ1-3|-|TRBV12-3/TRBV12-4
TGTGCCAGCAGTTTACCAGGCTCTGGAAACACCATATATTTT
CASSLPGSGNTIYF
>few|TRBJ1-2|-|TRBV29-1
TGCAGCGTTGAGTCAGTCTATGGCTACACCTTC
CSVESVYGYTF
>-|TRBJ1-2|TRBD1|TRBV10-3
TGTGCCATCAGCCTAGACAGGGACCTCAACTATGGCTACACCTTC
CAISLDRDLNYGYTF
>-|TRBJ2-3|-|TRBV6-4
TGTGCCAGCAGTGACTCGGGGGGGCCCACAGATACGCAGTATTTT
CASSDSGGPTDTQYF
>many|TRBJ2-5|TRBD2|TRBV15
TGTGCCACCAGCAGAGATTCGGGGGGGCAAGAGACCCAGTACTTC
CATSRDSGGQETQYF
>once|TRBJ1-2|-|TRBV4-3
TGCGCCAGCAGCCAAGATCGCGACCCGAAGCCATATGGCTACACCTTC
CASSQDRDPKPYGYTF
>once|TRBJ2-5|-|TRBV3-1
TGTGCCAGCAGCCAAGATTTGGTCGGAGAAGAGACCCAGTACTTC
CASSQDLVGEETQYF
>-|TRBJ2-4|-|TRBV20-1
TGCAGTGCTAGTCTTGGCCGGGAGTTGGGGAACATTCAGTACTTC
CSASLGRELGNIQYF
>once|TRBJ2-6|-|TRBV7-2
TGTGCCAGCAGCTTAGGGGTCGTCAGGGCCCATTCTGGGGCCAACGTCCTGACTTTC
CASSLGVVRAHSGANVLTF
>-|TRBJ2-3|TRBD2|TRBV7-2
TGTGCCAGCAGCCGAACCGGGACTAGCGGGAGAGGGGGGACGCAGTATTTT
CASSRTGTSGRGGTQYF
>-|TRBJ1-1|-|TRBV6-5
TGTGACAGCAGTTACGGCCGTAACACTGAAGCTTTCTTT
CDSSYGRNTEAFF
>-|TRBJ2-1|-|TRBV3-1
TGTGCCAGCAGGGTCGGGTTCTCCTACAATGAGCAGTTCTTC
CASRVGFSYNEQFF
>-|TRBJ1-2|-|TRBV5-8
TGTGCCAGCGGCTTAACAGGGAAAGACTATGGCTACACCTTC
CASGLTGKDYGYTF
>few|TRBJ2-7|-|TRBV21-1
TGTGCCAGCATCCCATGGAGGGAATCCGGGACTGGAAGGGACTACGAGCAGTACTTC
CASIPWRESGTGRDYEQYF
>-|TRBJ2-2|-|TRBV12-3/TRBV12-4
TGTGCCAGCAGCGGTAGGCAGACCGGGGAGCTGTTTTTT
CASSGRQTGELFF
>few|TRBJ1-4|TRBD1|TRBV5-1
TGCGCCAGCAGCTCCGCCGGGACAGGAGAACAAAAACTGTTTTTT
CASSSAGTGEQKLFF
>-|TRBJ1-4|-|TRBV2
TGTGCCAGCAGAGCGCTTGCAACTAATGAAAAACTGTTTTTT
CASRALATNEKLFF
>few|TRBJ2-5|-|TRBV7-3
TGTGCCAGCAGCTTAAGTTTCAGGGAGACCCAGTACTTC
CASSLSFRETQYF
>-|TRBJ1-2|TRBD1|TRBV6-6
TGTGCCAGCAGCGCGACAGGGGGATGGGGCTACACCTTC
CASSATGGWGYTF
>few|TRBJ2-7|-|TRBV29-1
TGCAGCGTTGAAGGGGGGCTCCGGGAGCAGTACTTC
CSVEGGLREQYF
>-|TRBJ2-7|TRBD2|TRBV9
TGTGCCAGCAGCGTAGTTGGAAGCGGGACTCACGAGCAGTACTTC
CASSVVGSGTHEQYF
>-|TRBJ2-7|-|TRBV12-3/TRBV12-4
TGTGCCAGCAGTGTTGGGACAGCGGGATACGAGCAGTACTTC
CASSVGTAGYEQYF
>-|TRBJ2-2|-|TRBV19
TGTGCCAGTACCGCAGGTTGGTGGGACACCGGGGAGCTGTTTTTT
CASTAGWWDTGELFF
>once|TRBJ1-5|-|TRBV4-1
TGCGCCAGCAGCCAAGATGGGGGGTTCGGCAATCAGCCCCAGCATTTT
CASSQDGGFGNQPQHF
>-|TRBJ2-7|TRBD2|TRBV3-1
TGTGCCAGCAGCCAACAGTGGACTAGCGGGCGAGCCTACGAGCAGTACTTC
CASSQQWTSGRAYEQYF
>-|TRBJ1-3|TRBD1|TRBV20-1
TGCAGTGCTAGGACAGGGGGCTCTGGAAACACCATATATTTT
CSARTGGSGNTIYF
>-|TRBJ1-6|TRBD1|TRBV12-3/TRBV12-4
TGTGCCAGCAGTTTAAGGGACAGGGGTTCACCCCTCCACTTT
CASSLRDRGSPLHF
>-|TRBJ2-2|-|TRBV10-1
TGCGCCAGCAGCCCTACAGGGATCGTAGGGGAGCTGTTTTTT
CASSPTGIVGELFF
>-|TRBJ2-1|-|TRBV27
TGTGCCAGCAGTCTCTCGCGGACAGTTAAATTGTACAATGAGCAGTTCTTC
CASSLSRTVKLYNEQFF
>few|TRBJ1-1|-|TRBV19
TGTGCCAGTAGTATGACAGGGAACACTGAAGCTTTCTTT
CASSMTGNTEAFF
>few|TRBJ2-7|-|TRBV10-3
TGTGCCATCAGTGACGAGCAGTACTTC
CAISDEQYF
>-|TRBJ2-4|-|TRBV25-1
TGTGCCAGCAGTGAGCGGGGAATTCAGTACTTC
CASSERGIQYF
>-|TRBJ1-4|-|TRBV9
TGTGTCAGCAGCTTTACCGCGGGGAATGAAAAACTGTTTTTT
CVSSFTAGNEKLFF
>few|TRBJ1-1|-|TRBV15
TGTGCCACCAGCCGGAACAGGGTGGAAGCTTTCTTT
CATSRNRVEAFF
>few|TRBJ2-5|-|TRBV10-2
TGCGCCAGCAGCCGGGTAGGATACCAAGAGACCCAGTACTTC
CASSRVGYQETQYF
>few|TRBJ1-2|TRBD1|TRBV15
TGTGCCACCAGCAGAGATTTTGCGGCTGAAGCAGGGACAGAGGATGGCTACACCTTC
CATSRDFAAEAGTEDGYTF
>few|TRBJ2-7|-|TRBV11-2
TGTGCCAGCAGCTTAGTGGTGATGGGGGCAGCCTCCTACGAGCAGTACTTC
CASSLVVMGAASYEQYF
>-|TRBJ2-5|-|TRBV27
TGTGCCAGCAGTTTATCTCATGTGGAGGCCCTAGTCCAAGAGACCCGGTACTTT
CASSLSHVEALVQETRYF
>-|TRBJ2-2|-|TRBV3-1
TGTGCCAGCAGCCAAGTAGCGGCCCTCACCGGGGAGCTGTTTTTT
CASSQVAALTGELFF
>-|TRBJ2-1|TRBD1|TRBV12-3/TRBV12-4
TGTGCCAGCACCACCGGACAGGGCTCCTACAATGAGCAGTTCTTC
CASTTGQGSYNEQFF
>few|TRBJ2-4|TRBD2|TRBV15
TGTGCCACCAGCAGAGATCTCCCCGGGACTAGTTGGGACATTCAGTACTTC
CATSRDLPGTSWDIQYF
>-|TRBJ2-1|-|TRBV7-2
TGTGCCAGCAGCGCCACGGGACGTAGTGAGCAGTTCTTC
CASSATGRSEQFF
>-|TRBJ2-5|-|TRBV20-1
TGCAGTGCCCTTACCCGACAGGTAGAAGAGACCCAGTACTTC
CSALTRQVEETQYF
>once|TRBJ2-3|TRBD2|TRBV10-3
TGTGCCATCAGTGGGGGTAGCGGGAATGCAGATACGCAGTATTTT
CAISGGSGNADTQYF
>-|TRBJ2-4|-|TRBV4-1
TGCGCCAGCAGCCAACTCGAGGGGGCCAAAAACATTCAGTACTTC
CASSQLEGAKNIQYF
>-|TRBJ2-3|-|TRBV5-1
TGCGCCAGCAGCCAAGATCTAGCAAAACCAACTACGCAGTATTTT
CASSQDLAKPTTQYF
>few|TRBJ2-7|TRBD1|TRBV15
TGTGCCACCACCCCGGACAGGGGTCCCTACGAGCAGTACTTC
CATTPDRGPYEQYF
>few|TRBJ1-5|-|TRBV4-3
TGCGCCAGCAGCCAAGTGGGCTCGTATTGTGATCAGCCCCAGCATTTT
CASSQVGSYCDQPQHF